This T cell receptor beta chain emerged from a study of cytotoxic CD8 clonotypes in ibrutinib-treated CLL. Turning to the study itself: Included were 11 relapsed/refractory and about 14 treatment-naive patients, of whom roughly 17 were IGHV unmutated. Points from the study as a whole: Clonotypes that were public were uncommon, and they contracted or stayed stable on treatment. The study found baseline clonality above age-matched healthy donors, tracking circulating CD8+ T-cell counts.

Libraries of TCR beta were made from 2 to 2.5 micrograms of genomic DNA that came from cryopreserved PBMCs. A note on this clone: The antigen is not known.

TCRdb's table, derived via immunoSEQ multiplex PCR, lists solely in-frame clones and lacks some. The table lists some 150,000 clones, roughly 77% of them singletons. The CDR3 totals 15 residues. V lost 6 bases to trimming and J lost 4 bases; unmatched junction nucleotides: 5. CDR1 and CDR2 from the germline V gene are MGHDK and SYGVNS. This clonotype was sampled from a human donor with chronic lymphocytic leukemia. Sequencing was performed on PBMCs, taken after 12 months of ibrutinib treatment. This chain joins TRBV25-1 and TRBJ2-3, with 12 bases that match TRBD2. CDR3 sequence: CASSPSGRAADTQYF. The CDR3 DNA sequence: TGTGCCAGCAGCCCTAGCGGGAGGGCCGCAGATACGCAGTATTTT.